Below are 4 T cell receptor beta chains sequenced from a single sample in a study of cytomegalovirus exposure and HLA in healthy donors. PCR amplification relied on 60 Vbeta primers (plus 13 Jbeta primers). Assay: immunoSEQ multiplex PCR; the TCRdb copy retains only in-frame clones and omits some. This table holds about 180,000 clones, around four fifths found once. Specimen: PBMCs. Receptor source: a man younger than 45 in good health and CMV-seronegative.

V is TRBV4-1 and J is TRBJ2-7; weak D call: TRBD2 (5 bases). Germline assignment: CDR1 MGHRA and CDR2 YSYEKL. CDR3 length: 17 residues. The germline V and J ends were trimmed by 1 base and 2 bases, with 18 bases remaining between them. In DNA form, the CDR3 reads TGCGCCAGCAGCCAAGTTCTCCCCAGCGGAGCCCCCTACGAGCAGTACTTC. This sequence encodes CASSQVLPSGAPYEQYF.

V usage is TRBV19 and J usage is TRBJ2-7; D perhaps matches TRBD1 (5 bases). Per germline, CDR1 LNHDA and CDR2 SQIVND (reference sequence). The CDR3 spans 14 residues. Trimming pared 7 bases from V and 2 bases from J, leaving 15 bases between. The CDR3 loop is CASMGLGPPYEQYF. As DNA, the CDR3 is TGTGCCAGTATGGGCCTGGGGCCACCCTACGAGCAGTACTTC.

The chain uses TRBV30 and TRBJ2-7, with TRBD1 matching 8 bases. The V gene's germline CDR1 is GTSNPN and CDR2 SVGIG (reference sequence). With 3 bases clipped from V and 5 bases from J, the junction kept 6 bases outside the gene matches. CDR3 length equals 13 residues. CDR3 residues: CAWRTAGGHEQYF. CDR3 nucleotide sequence: TGTGCCTGGAGGACTGCAGGGGGCCACGAGCAGTACTTC.

The V call is TRBV5-4, the J call TRBJ2-1, with no clear D. The CDR3 has 14 amino acids. The V end lost 0 bases, the J end lost 8 bases, and 12 bases lay between the germline ends. The germline CDR1 and CDR2 sequences are SGHNT and YYREEE (reference sequence). In DNA form, the CDR3 reads TGTGCCAGCAGCTTGGTGATTAGCCGTGATGAGCAGTTCTTC. This sequence encodes CASSLVISRDEQFF.